These 12 T cell receptor beta chains were all obtained from the same sample, sequenced in a study of somatic mutations in cytotoxic T cells in rheumatoid arthritis. TCRdb keeps only in-frame clones here, not all; method: immunoSEQ multiplex PCR. There are about 8,600 clones in the sample; roughly 76% occur only once, and 35% to 40% lies in the top ten. The specimen was CD8+ T cells sorted from blood. These receptors were taken from a woman aged 45-60 years in good health.

V and J are TRBV5-1 and TRBJ2-1, with 9 bases aligning to TRBD2. Looked up from germline, CDR1 is SGHRS and CDR2 is YFSETQ. Unmatched junction bases numbered 6, after V lost 5 bases and J lost 0 bases. This CDR3 region has 16 residues. The CDR3 spells CASSPFSGSSYNEQFF. The CDR3 DNA follows: TGCGCCAGCAGTCCCTTTAGCGGGAGCTCCTACAATGAGCAGTTCTTC.

The chain is built from TRBV5-1 and TRBJ1-6; 7 nucleotides align to TRBD1. The germline V gene has CDR1 SGHRS and CDR2 YFSETQ. The junction had 5 bases not matched to a gene; V was cut back by 0 bases and J by 8 bases. The CDR3 totals 15 residues. The CDR3 loop reads CASSLVGQGDSPLHF. CDR3 sequence (DNA): TGCGCCAGCAGCTTGGTTGGTCAGGGGGATTCACCCCTCCACTTT.

The chain combines TRBV11-2 with TRBJ2-7; possible D gene TRBD2, 6 bases. V was pared by 5 bases and J by 3 bases, with 11 bases between. Germline-derived CDR1 and CDR2 are SGHAT and FQNNGV. This CDR3 is 13 amino acids long. CDR3 sequence: CASSPSGDYEQYF. CDR3 DNA sequence: TGTGCCAGCAGCCCCTCGGGAGACTACGAGCAGTACTTC.

The J gene is TRBJ2-7, the V gene TRBV6-6; 8 nucleotides align to TRBD1. The CDR3 contains 16 residues. V lost 5 bases to trimming and J lost 3 bases; unmatched junction nucleotides: 12. From germline, CDR1 is MNHNY and CDR2 SVGAGI (reference sequence). The CDR3 protein is CASSPLLGQGLYEQYF. In nucleotides, the CDR3 is TGTGCCAGCAGTCCCCTTTTAGGACAGGGTCTCTACGAGCAGTACTTC.

About this clone: It differs at one base from a far larger clone, so likely a read error. The chain has TRBV11-2 and TRBJ2-5, with 7 bases aligning to TRBD2. Germline CDR1 and CDR2: SGHAT and FQNNGV. The V segment lost 5 bases and the J segment 2 bases; nucleotides outside the gene matches: 11. The CDR3 runs 16 residues. The CDR3 DNA is TGTGCCAGCAGCCCTTTGCTTGGACTAGAACAAGAGACCCAGTACTTC. The encoded protein is CASSPLLGLEQETQYF.

This chain connects TRBV18 to TRBJ1-1; D ambiguous. Germline CDR1 reads KGHSH; CDR2 reads LQKENI. The CDR3 extends over 12 amino acids. Trimming removed 0 bases from V and 5 bases from J, with 4 bases in between. The CDR3 region is CASSPPRTEAFF. CDR3 coding DNA: TGTGCCAGCTCACCACCGCGGACTGAAGCTTTCTTT.

The chain uses TRBV7-8 and TRBJ2-3; 9 bases map to TRBD2. V was pared by 5 bases and J by 1 base, with 16 bases of the junction left unmatched. Germline CDR1 reads SGHVS; CDR2 reads FQNEAQ. The CDR3 contains 19 residues. The CDR3 region has the DNA TGTGCCAGCAGCCTAGATAACCCGCGGGGGGGCCTGGGCACAGATACGCAGTATTTT. It yields the protein CASSLDNPRGGLGTDTQYF.

In its sample, this clone ranks as medium-sized. This chain connects TRBV9 to TRBJ1-1; TRBD1 agrees at 8 bases. Germline trimming cut 1 base from V and 4 bases from J; bases unmatched to any gene: 3. Germline V gene lookup returns CDR1 SGDLS and CDR2 YYNGEE. The CDR3 consists of 14 residues. Written as DNA, the CDR3 is TGTGCCAGCAGCGTATCACAGGGGGGCACTGAAGCTTTCTTT. Protein: CASSVSQGGTEAFF.

The chain combines TRBV27 with TRBJ2-7, with 8 bases that match TRBD1. With V trimmed by 4 bases and J by 2 bases, 4 bases remained unmatched. The V gene's germline CDR1 is MNHEY and CDR2 SMNVEV (reference sequence). The CDR3 runs to 14 residues. The CDR3 sequence is CASSSRTGTYEQYF. The CDR3 nucleotides are TGTGCCAGCAGTTCCAGGACAGGGACCTACGAGCAGTACTTC.

This chain uses TRBV5-4 with TRBJ2-5; 7 positions match TRBD2. V shed 2 bases, J shed 3 bases, and the junction held 4 bases outside the gene matches. Germline V lookup: CDR1 SGHNT, CDR2 YYREEE (reference sequence). The CDR3 has 14 amino acids. This CDR3 reads CASSLVAGEETQYF. The CDR3 DNA is TGTGCCAGCAGCTTAGTTGCGGGGGAAGAGACCCAGTACTTC.

The V gene is TRBV6-1, the J gene TRBJ2-3; 8 bases fit TRBD2. Trimming removed 2 bases from V and 3 bases from J; junction bases left unmatched: 10. Germline assignment: CDR1 MNHNS and CDR2 SASEGT. The length of the CDR3 is 17 residues. This CDR3 reads CASSEFESREGTDTQYF. The CDR3 DNA is TGTGCCAGCAGTGAATTTGAATCACGGGAGGGAACAGATACGCAGTATTTT.

The J gene is TRBJ2-4, the V gene TRBV7-2, with D possibly TRBD2 on 5 matching bases. The CDR3 consists of 15 residues. Trimming left V 5 bases short and J 0 bases short, with 11 bases between. Germline V gene data show CDR1 as SGHTA and CDR2 as FQGNSA. This chain's CDR3 is CASSPTGLAKNIQYF. The CDR3 DNA sequence: TGTGCCAGCAGCCCCACGGGGTTAGCCAAAAACATTCAGTACTTC.